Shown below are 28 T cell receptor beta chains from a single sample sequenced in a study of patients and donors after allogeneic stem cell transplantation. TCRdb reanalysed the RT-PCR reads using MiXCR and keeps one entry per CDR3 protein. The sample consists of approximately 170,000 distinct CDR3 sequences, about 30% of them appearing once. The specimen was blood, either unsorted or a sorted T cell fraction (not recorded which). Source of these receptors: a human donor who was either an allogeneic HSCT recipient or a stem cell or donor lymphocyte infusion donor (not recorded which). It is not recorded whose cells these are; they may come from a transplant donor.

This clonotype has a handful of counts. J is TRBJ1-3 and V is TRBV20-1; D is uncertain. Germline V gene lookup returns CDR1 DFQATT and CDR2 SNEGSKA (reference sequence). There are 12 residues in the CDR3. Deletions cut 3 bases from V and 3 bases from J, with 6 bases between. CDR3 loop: CSASWDGNTIYF. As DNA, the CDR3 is TGCAGTGCTAGTTGGGATGGAAACACCATATATTTT.

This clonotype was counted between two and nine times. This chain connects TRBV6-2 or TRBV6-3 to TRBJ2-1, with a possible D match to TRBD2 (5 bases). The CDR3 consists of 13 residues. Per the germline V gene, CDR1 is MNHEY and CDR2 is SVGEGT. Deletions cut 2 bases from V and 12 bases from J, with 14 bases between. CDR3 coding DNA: TGTGCCAGCAGTTACGCCGGACTGGGAAGGCAGTTCTTC. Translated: CASSYAGLGRQFF.

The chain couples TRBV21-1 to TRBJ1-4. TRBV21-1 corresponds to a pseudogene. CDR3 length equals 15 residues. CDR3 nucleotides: TGTGCCAGCATCATAAGGGAAGCAACTAATGAAAAACTGTTTTTT. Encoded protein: CASIIREATNEKLFF.

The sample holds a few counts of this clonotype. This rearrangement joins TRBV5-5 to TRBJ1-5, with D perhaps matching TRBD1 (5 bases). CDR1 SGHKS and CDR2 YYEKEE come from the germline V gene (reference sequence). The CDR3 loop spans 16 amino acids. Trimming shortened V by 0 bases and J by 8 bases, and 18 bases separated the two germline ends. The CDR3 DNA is TGTGCCAGCAGCTTGGGGAGGGGCGCCTCTCGGAAGCCCCAGCATTTT. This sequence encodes CASSLGRGASRKPQHF.

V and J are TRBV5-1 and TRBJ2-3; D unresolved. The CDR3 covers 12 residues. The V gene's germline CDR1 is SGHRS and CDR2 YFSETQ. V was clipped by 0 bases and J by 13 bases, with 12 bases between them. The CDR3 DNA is TGCGCCAGCAGCTTGGATGTATCATTGAAGTATTTT. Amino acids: CASSLDVSLKYF.

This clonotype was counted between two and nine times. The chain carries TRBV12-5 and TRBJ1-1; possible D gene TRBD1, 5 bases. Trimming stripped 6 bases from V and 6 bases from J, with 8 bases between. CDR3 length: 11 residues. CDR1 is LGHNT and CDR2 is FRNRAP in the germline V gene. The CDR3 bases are TGTGCTAGTGGCCAGGGATCTGAAGCTTTCTTT. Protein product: CASGQGSEAFF.

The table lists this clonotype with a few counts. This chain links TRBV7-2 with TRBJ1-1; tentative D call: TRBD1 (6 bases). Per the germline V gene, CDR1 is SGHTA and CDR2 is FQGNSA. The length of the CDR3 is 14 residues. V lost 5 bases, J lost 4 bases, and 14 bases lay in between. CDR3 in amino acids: CASSLSGGATEAFF. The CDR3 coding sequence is TGTGCCAGCAGCCTTTCCGGGGGGGCCACTGAAGCTTTCTTT.

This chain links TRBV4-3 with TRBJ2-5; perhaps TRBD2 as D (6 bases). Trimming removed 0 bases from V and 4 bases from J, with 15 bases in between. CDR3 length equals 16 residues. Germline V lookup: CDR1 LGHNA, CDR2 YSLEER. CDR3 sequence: CASSQDRGEGGETQYF. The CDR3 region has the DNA TGCGCCAGCAGCCAAGATAGAGGAGAGGGAGGAGAGACCCAGTACTTC.

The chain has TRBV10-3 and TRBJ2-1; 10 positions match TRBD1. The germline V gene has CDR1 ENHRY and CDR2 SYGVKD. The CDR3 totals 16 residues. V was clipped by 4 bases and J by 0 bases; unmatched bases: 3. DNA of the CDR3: TGTGCCATCAGTGCCGGGACAGGGGCCTCCTACAATGAGCAGTTCTTC. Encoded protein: CAISAGTGASYNEQFF.

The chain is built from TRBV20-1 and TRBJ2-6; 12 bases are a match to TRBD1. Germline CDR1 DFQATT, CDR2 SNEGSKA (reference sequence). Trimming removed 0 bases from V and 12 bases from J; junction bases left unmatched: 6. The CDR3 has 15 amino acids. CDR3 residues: CSARDPGTGGTVLTF. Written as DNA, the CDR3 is TGCAGTGCTAGAGATCCAGGGACAGGGGGCACCGTCCTGACTTTC.

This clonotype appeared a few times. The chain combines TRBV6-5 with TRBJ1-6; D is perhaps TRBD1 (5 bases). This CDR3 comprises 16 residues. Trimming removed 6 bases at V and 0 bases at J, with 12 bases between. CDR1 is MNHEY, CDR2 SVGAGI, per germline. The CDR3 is CASRRDGSSYNSPLHF. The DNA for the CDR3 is TGTGCCAGCAGGCGGGACGGTAGCTCCTATAATTCACCCCTCCACTTT.

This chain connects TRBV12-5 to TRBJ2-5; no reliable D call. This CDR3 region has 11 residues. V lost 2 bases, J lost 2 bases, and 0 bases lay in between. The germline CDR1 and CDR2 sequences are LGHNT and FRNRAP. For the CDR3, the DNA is TGTGCTAGTGGTTTGCAAGAGACCCAGTACTTC. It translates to CASGLQETQYF.

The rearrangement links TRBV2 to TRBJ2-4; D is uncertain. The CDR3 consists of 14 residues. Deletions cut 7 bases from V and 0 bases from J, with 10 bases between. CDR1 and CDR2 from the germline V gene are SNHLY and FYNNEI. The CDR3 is CASTQVLAKNIQYF. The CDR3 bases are TGTGCCAGCACACAAGTTTTAGCCAAAAACATTCAGTACTTC.

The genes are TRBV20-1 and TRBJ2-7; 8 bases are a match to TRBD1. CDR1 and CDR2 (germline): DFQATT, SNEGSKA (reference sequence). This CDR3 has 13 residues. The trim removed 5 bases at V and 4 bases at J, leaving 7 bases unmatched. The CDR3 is CSARTGTRYEQYF. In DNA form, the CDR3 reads TGCAGTGCTCGGACAGGGACACGGTACGAGCAGTACTTC.

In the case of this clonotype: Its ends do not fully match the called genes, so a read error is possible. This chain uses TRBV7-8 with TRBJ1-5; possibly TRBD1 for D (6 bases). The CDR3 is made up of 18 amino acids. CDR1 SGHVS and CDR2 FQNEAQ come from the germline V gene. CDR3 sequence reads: CASSLGRGQGYSNPPQHF. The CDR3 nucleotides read TGTGCCAGCAGCTTAGGGAGGGGACAAGGGTATAGCAATCCGCCCCAGCATTTT. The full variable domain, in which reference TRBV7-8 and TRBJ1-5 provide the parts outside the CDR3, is GAGVSQSPRYKVAKRGQDVALRCDPISGHVSLFWYQQALGQGPEFLTYFQNEAQLDKSGLPSDRFFAERPEGSVSTLKIQRTQQEDSAVYLCASSLGRGQGYSNPPQHFGDGTRLSIL.

The CDR3 is CASSYSGRVGQPQHF. The CDR3 DNA reads as TGTGCCAGCAGTTACTCCGGCAGGGTAGGTCAGCCCCAGCATTTT. The genes are TRBV6-6 and TRBJ1-5; weak D call: TRBD1 (5 bases). This CDR3 is built from 15 residues. Trimming shortened V by 0 bases and J by 6 bases, and 12 bases separated the two germline ends. Germline lookup yields CDR1 MNHNY and CDR2 SVGAGI (reference sequence).

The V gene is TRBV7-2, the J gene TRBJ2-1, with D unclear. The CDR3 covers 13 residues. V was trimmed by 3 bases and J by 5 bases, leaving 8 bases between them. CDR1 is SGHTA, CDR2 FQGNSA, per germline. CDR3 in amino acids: CASSFDRNNEQFF. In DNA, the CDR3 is TGTGCCAGCAGCTTCGACCGCAACAATGAGCAGTTCTTC. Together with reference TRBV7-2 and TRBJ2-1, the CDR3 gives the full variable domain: GAGVSQSPSNKVTEKGKDVELRCDPISGHTALYWYRQSLGQGLEFLIYFQGNSAPDKSGLPSDRFSAERTGGSVSTLTIQRTQQEDSAVYLCASSFDRNNEQFFGPGTRLTVL.

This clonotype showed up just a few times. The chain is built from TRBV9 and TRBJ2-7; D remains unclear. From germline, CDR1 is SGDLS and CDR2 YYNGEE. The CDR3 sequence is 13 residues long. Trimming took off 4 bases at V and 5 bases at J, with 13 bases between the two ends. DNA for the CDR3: TGTGCCAGCAGCCCCCCGGTGGCAGACGAGCAGTACTTC. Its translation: CASSPPVADEQYF.

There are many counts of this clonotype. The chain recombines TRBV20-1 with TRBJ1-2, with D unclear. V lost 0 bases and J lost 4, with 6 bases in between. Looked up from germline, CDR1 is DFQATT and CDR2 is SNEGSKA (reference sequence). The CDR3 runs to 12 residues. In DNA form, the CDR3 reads TGCAGTGCTAGAGAGGGCAGCTATGGCTACACCTTC. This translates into CSAREGSYGYTF.

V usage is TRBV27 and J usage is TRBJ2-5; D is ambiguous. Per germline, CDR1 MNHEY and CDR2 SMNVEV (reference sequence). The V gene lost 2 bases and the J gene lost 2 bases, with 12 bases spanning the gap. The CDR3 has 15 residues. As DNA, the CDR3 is TGTGCCAGCAGTTTAATCTGGAACAGACAAGAGACCCAGTACTTC. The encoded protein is CASSLIWNRQETQYF.

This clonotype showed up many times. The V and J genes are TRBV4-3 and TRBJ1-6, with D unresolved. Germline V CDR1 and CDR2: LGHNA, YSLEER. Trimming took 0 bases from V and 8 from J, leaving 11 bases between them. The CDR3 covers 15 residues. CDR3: CASSQDPSEDSPLHF. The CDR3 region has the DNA TGCGCCAGCAGCCAAGATCCCAGTGAGGATTCACCCCTCCACTTT.

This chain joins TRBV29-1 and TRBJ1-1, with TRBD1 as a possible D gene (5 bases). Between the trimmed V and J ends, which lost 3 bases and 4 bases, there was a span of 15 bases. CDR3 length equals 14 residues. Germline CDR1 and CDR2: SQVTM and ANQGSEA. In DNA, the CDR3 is TGCAGCGTTGACCAGGGTCTGGGAAGCACTGAAGCTTTCTTT. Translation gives CSVDQGLGSTEAFF.

DNA for the CDR3: TGTGCCAGCAGTTATGCTAGCCTGGGGACCGGGGAGCTGTTTTTT. Its translation is CASSYASLGTGELFF. The chain carries TRBV6-5 and TRBJ2-2; possibly TRBD2 for D (5 bases). Germline CDR1 reads MNHEY; CDR2 reads SVGAGI. The V gene lost 3 bases and the J gene lost 5 bases, with 13 bases spanning the gap. This CDR3 spans 15 amino acids.

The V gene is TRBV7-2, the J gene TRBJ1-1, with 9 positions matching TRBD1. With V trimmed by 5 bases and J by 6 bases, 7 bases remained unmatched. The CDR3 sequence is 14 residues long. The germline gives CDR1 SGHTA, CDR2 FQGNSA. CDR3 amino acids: CASSGDRVVPEAFF. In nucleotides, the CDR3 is TGTGCCAGCAGCGGGGACAGGGTGGTCCCTGAAGCTTTCTTT.

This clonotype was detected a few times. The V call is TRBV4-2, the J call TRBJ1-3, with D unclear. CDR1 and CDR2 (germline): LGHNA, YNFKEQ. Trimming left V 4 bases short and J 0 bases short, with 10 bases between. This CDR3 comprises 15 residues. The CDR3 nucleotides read TGTGCCAGCAGCCCCCAAGCAGTCTCTGGAAACACCATATATTTT. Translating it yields CASSPQAVSGNTIYF.

The CDR3 nucleotides are TGTGCCATCATACCTAGCCTAGCGGTCTACGAGCAGTACTTC. Translating it yields CAIIPSLAVYEQYF. V gene TRBV10-3 combines with J gene TRBJ2-7; 7 bases fit TRBD2. Germline V CDR1 and CDR2: ENHRY, SYGVKD. CDR3 size: 14 residues. Trimming at V came to 7 bases and at J to 3 bases, leaving 9 bases not matched to a gene.

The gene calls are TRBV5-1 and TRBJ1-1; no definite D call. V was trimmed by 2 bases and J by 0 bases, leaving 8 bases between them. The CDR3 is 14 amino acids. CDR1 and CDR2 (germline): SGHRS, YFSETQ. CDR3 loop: CASSFPEMNTEAFF. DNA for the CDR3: TGCGCCAGCAGCTTCCCAGAAATGAACACTGAAGCTTTCTTT. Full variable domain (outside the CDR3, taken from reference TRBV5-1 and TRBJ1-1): KAGVTQTPRYLIKTRGQQVTLSCSPISGHRSVSWYQQTPGQGLQFLFEYFSETQRNKGNFPGRFSGRQFSNSRSEMNVSTLELGDSALYLCASSFPEMNTEAFFGQGTRLTVV.

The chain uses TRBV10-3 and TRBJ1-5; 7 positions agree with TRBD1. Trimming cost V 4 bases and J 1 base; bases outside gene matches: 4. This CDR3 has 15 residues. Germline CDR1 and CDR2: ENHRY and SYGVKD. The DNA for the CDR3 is TGTGCCATCAGTGGACAGGGAGAGAGCAATCAGCCCCAGCATTTT. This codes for CAISGQGESNQPQHF.